A single T cell receptor beta chain is shown here with its context. The data were obtained in a study of blood T cell repertoires in COVID-19. The age range of participants was about 18 to 100 years, with residence in about two dozen US areas. The V end lost 1 base, the J end lost 5 bases, and 27 bases lay between the germline ends. In germline, CDR1 is LGHNT, CDR2 FRNRAP. There are 20 residues in the CDR3. Sequencing used immunoSEQ multiplex PCR; TCRdb keeps in-frame clones, though not all of them. Of a few hundred thousand clones listed, roughly 80% are singletons. This sequence was found in a man in his fifties or sixties who had recovered from COVID-19. The sequencing input was PBMCs or T cells enriched from blood (not recorded which). The V and J genes are TRBV12-5 and TRBJ1-5; D is possibly TRBD1 (6 bases). Here the CDR3 reads CASGLAPPDSGEKVYQPQHF. CDR3 sequence (DNA): TGTGCTAGTGGTTTGGCTCCGCCTGATTCAGGGGAAAAGGTCTATCAGCCCCAGCATTTT. Variable domain in full (rest from reference TRBV12-5 and TRBJ1-5): DARVTQTPRHKVTEMGQEVTMRCQPILGHNTVFWYRQTMMQGLELLAYFRNRAPLDDSGMPKDRFSAEMPDATLATLKIQPSEPRDSAVYFCASGLAPPDSGEKVYQPQHFGDGTRLSIL.